Following are 32 T cell receptor beta chains from one sample sequenced in a study of T-cell reconstitution after alpha-beta-depleted transplantation in children. Unique molecular identifiers were used in preparing the TCRbeta library. TCRdb independently ran MiXCR on the PCR reads; one entry per CDR3 protein. Counted here are about a million distinct CDR3 sequences, roughly 29% occurring once; the ten biggest clones make up about 28%. Here the sequenced sample was PBMCs, mostly from graft donor cells, taken 360 days after TCRalphabeta/CD19-depleted stem cell transplant. Every receptor here comes from a boy under three years old who had a stem cell transplant for SCID, so the T cells may come from the graft donor.

Ten or more counts support this clonotype. The chain joins TRBV5-1 to TRBJ2-2, with D possibly matching TRBD1 (6 bases). Germline V lookup: CDR1 SGHRS, CDR2 YFSETQ. This CDR3 region has 12 residues. V gave up 5 bases and J gave up 5 bases, with 7 bases separating them. The CDR3, as DNA: TGCGCCAGCAGACAGGGAACCGGGGAGCTGTTTTTT. The encoded protein is CASRQGTGELFF.

This clonotype was counted a few times. The chain links TRBV12-3 or TRBV12-4 to TRBJ1-1; D might be TRBD1 (5 bases). Deletions cut 6 bases from V and 6 bases from J, with 8 bases between. The CDR3 is 11 residues long. Written as DNA, the CDR3 is TGTGCCAGCAGCCCGGGGGCTGAAGCTTTCTTT. Residues: CASSPGAEAFF.

In this sample, this clonotype turned up a few times. The chain is built from TRBV5-1 and TRBJ1-6; the D gene is possibly TRBD1 (6 bases). Per the germline V gene, CDR1 is SGHRS and CDR2 is YFSETQ. There are 16 residues in the CDR3. V was cut by 4 bases and J by 7 bases, with 18 bases left in between. The CDR3 nucleotides read TGCGCCAGCAGCCACCGGGTGGGGGGCAGCAATTCACCCCTCCACTTT. It codes for CASSHRVGGSNSPLHF.

The chain is built from TRBV5-4 and TRBJ2-1, with 7 bases fitting TRBD1. V shed 1 base and J 7 bases; nucleotides not matched to a gene: 8. The V gene's germline CDR1 is SGHNT and CDR2 YYREEE (reference sequence). This CDR3 comprises 15 residues. The CDR3 nucleotides read TGTGCCAGCAGCTTGTGGCAGGGGGTGCGGAATGAGCAGTTCTTC. Residues: CASSLWQGVRNEQFF.

The V gene is TRBV4-1, the J gene TRBJ2-3; TRBD1 or TRBD2 may be the D gene (5 bases each). Trimming left V 5 bases short and J 1 base short, with 13 bases between. This CDR3 spans 15 amino acids. Germline CDR1 MGHRA, CDR2 YSYEKL. The CDR3 region has the DNA TGCGCCAGCAGCGAGGGAGACAGACGCACAGATACGCAGTATTTT. Encoded protein: CASSEGDRRTDTQYF.

This chain connects TRBV7-8 to TRBJ2-3; 8 bases match TRBD2. The germline V gene has CDR1 SGHVS and CDR2 FQNEAQ. V dropped 0 bases and J dropped 3; count of bases not matched to a gene: 11. The length of the CDR3 is 18 residues. CDR3 nucleotide sequence: TGTGCCAGCAGCTTAGCAGTTGGTCGGGGGGGGCCGACAGATACGCAGTATTTT. Its protein product is CASSLAVGRGGPTDTQYF.

The V and J genes are TRBV29-1 and TRBJ1-1; 10 positions agree with TRBD1. The junction had 4 bases not matched to a gene; V was cut back by 7 bases and J by 5 bases. Germline V gene sequence: CDR1 SQVTM, CDR2 ANQGSEA. CDR3 size: 12 residues. CDR3 in amino acids: CSAMDRGTEAFF. The CDR3 DNA sequence: TGCAGCGCCATGGACAGGGGGACTGAAGCTTTCTTT.

This clonotype was recorded once. An end of the junction does not agree with germline; a read error may underlie this. The chain combines TRBV4-1 with TRBJ2-7; D may be TRBD2 (5 bases). Germline CDR1 MGHRA, CDR2 YSYEKL. CDR3 length equals 15 residues. The CDR3 loop is CASSQDPATGYAQYF. CDR3 nucleotides: TGCGCCAGCAGCCAAGATCCTGCAACGGGGTACGCGCAGTACTTC.

The V and J genes are TRBV12-3 or TRBV12-4 and TRBJ2-2, with D perhaps matching TRBD1 (5 bases). The CDR3 runs 14 residues. Trimming removed 9 bases from V and 1 base from J, with 12 bases in between. The CDR3, as DNA: TGTGCCAGTAATGGTGGACAGAACACCGGGGAGCTGTTTTTT. Its translation: CASNGGQNTGELFF.

This clonotype was observed a handful of times. V gene TRBV5-1 combines with J gene TRBJ1-2, with D perhaps TRBD1 (5 bases). The CDR3 has 14 amino acids. From germline, CDR1 is SGHRS and CDR2 YFSETQ. V shed 0 bases and J shed 4 bases, with 10 bases lying between them. This chain's CDR3 is CASSLDLDTYGYTF. CDR3 coding DNA: TGCGCCAGCAGCTTGGATCTGGACACCTATGGCTACACCTTC.

The chain carries TRBV27 and TRBJ1-2; 7 positions agree with TRBD1. J lost 0 bases, V lost 6 bases, and 7 bases had no gene match. From germline, CDR1 is MNHEY and CDR2 SMNVEV (reference sequence). The CDR3 sequence is 15 residues long. In DNA form, the CDR3 reads TGTGCCAGCAGGACAGGGAGTAGAGCTAACTATGGCTACACCTTC. This sequence encodes CASRTGSRANYGYTF.

This clonotype was observed a few times. The chain uses TRBV12-3 or TRBV12-4 and TRBJ2-7, with D uncertain. Trimming stripped 6 bases from V and 2 bases from J, with 11 bases between. The CDR3 runs to 13 residues. CDR3 nucleotide sequence: TGTGCCAGCAGCTCAGTCATGCCCTACGAGCAGTACTTC. As protein: CASSSVMPYEQYF.

This clonotype was seen a few times. The genes are TRBV6-1 and TRBJ2-5, with 12 bases matching TRBD2. Germline CDR1 and CDR2: MNHNS and SASEGT. CDR3 size: 16 residues. V dropped 5 bases and J dropped 5; count of bases not matched to a gene: 9. The CDR3 nucleotides are TGTGCCAGCAGTCGAGCTAGCGGGGGGGCTGTGGAGACCCAGTACTTC. Protein product: CASSRASGGAVETQYF.

This clonotype has only a few counts. This rearrangement joins TRBV12-3 or TRBV12-4 to TRBJ2-6; D is possibly TRBD2 (5 bases). V was cut by 6 bases and J by 0 bases, with 12 bases left in between. The CDR3 is 16 amino acids. CDR3 nucleotides: TGTGCCAGCAGACAATCGGGAACCTCTGGGGCCAACGTCCTGACTTTC. Protein: CASRQSGTSGANVLTF.

This chain joins TRBV4-1 and TRBJ2-7; no clear D. The CDR3 is made up of 15 amino acids. The germline gives CDR1 MGHRA, CDR2 YSYEKL. Trimming took 0 bases from V and 0 from J, leaving 9 bases between them. The CDR3 nucleotides read TGCGCCAGCAGCCAAGAAGGAACGAACTCCTACGAGCAGTACTTC. Protein: CASSQEGTNSYEQYF.

The gene calls are TRBV19 and TRBJ1-1, with TRBD1 as a possible D gene (5 bases). There are 12 residues in the CDR3. V lost 3 bases to trimming and J lost 8 bases, with 10 bases between them. The germline V gene has CDR1 LNHDA and CDR2 SQIVND (reference sequence). The CDR3 DNA is TGTGCCAGTAGTATCGGCAGGGCAGAAGCTTTCTTT. Protein: CASSIGRAEAFF.

CDR3 nucleotides: TGTGCCAGTAGTTTACAGGGGCCCTGGGTGAACAATGAGCAGTTCTTC. It translates to CASSLQGPWVNNEQFF. This sequence joins TRBV19 and TRBJ2-1; TRBD1 agrees at 7 bases. This CDR3 has 16 residues. J was trimmed by 5 bases and V by 5 bases; bases with no gene match: 12. CDR1 is LNHDA and CDR2 is SQIVND in the germline V gene (reference sequence).

This clonotype was seen a few times. The rearrangement joins TRBV29-1 to TRBJ1-3; 9 nucleotides agree with TRBD1. The V and J ends lost 4 bases and 1 base, in that order; junction bases with no gene match: 2. Germline V CDR1 and CDR2: SQVTM, ANQGSEA. The CDR3 is 14 amino acids. The CDR3 here is CSVGTGVSGNTIYF. The CDR3 region has the DNA TGCAGCGTTGGGACAGGGGTATCTGGAAACACCATATATTTT.

This clonotype appeared a few times. The chain links TRBV20-1 to TRBJ1-6; the D gene is possibly TRBD1 (6 bases). This CDR3 comprises 15 residues. Germline V gene sequence: CDR1 DFQATT, CDR2 SNEGSKA (reference sequence). V was trimmed by 0 bases and J by 13 bases, leaving 19 bases between them. CDR3 DNA sequence: TGCAGTGCTAGAGACTTACAGGGACCCCAGCCCCCCCTCCACTTT. This gives the protein CSARDLQGPQPPLHF.

J is TRBJ2-3 and V is TRBV4-3, with D maybe TRBD1 (6 bases). Germline lookup yields CDR1 LGHNA and CDR2 YSLEER. CDR3 length equals 16 residues. Trimming removed 3 bases from V and 2 bases from J, with 15 bases in between. The CDR3 region is CASSQAVTGFTDTQYF. CDR3 nucleotides: TGCGCCAGCAGCCAGGCCGTAACAGGGTTCACAGATACGCAGTATTTT.

This sequence joins TRBV6-2 or TRBV6-3 and TRBJ2-3, with 11 bases that match TRBD2. J gave up 4 bases and V 6 bases, and 6 bases lay outside the gene matches. CDR1 and CDR2 from the germline V gene are MNHEY and SVGEGT. The CDR3 length is 15 residues. The CDR3 DNA sequence: TGTGCCAGCAGCTACGGACTAGCGGGCGCAGATACGCAGTATTTT. Translation gives CASSYGLAGADTQYF.

The genes are TRBV7-2 and TRBJ2-5; tentative D call: TRBD2 (5 bases). Germline V gives CDR1 SGHTA, CDR2 FQGNSA. This CDR3 has 13 amino acids. V was shortened by 3 bases and J by 5 bases, with 10 bases between the two germline ends. The CDR3 here is CASSFHWRETQYF. CDR3 DNA sequence: TGTGCCAGCAGCTTTCATTGGAGGGAGACCCAGTACTTC.

In this sample, this clonotype turned up once. This sequence joins TRBV6-2 or TRBV6-3 and TRBJ2-4, with D maybe TRBD1 (6 bases). The germline V gene encodes CDR1 MNHEY and CDR2 SVGEGT. The CDR3 is 13 amino acids. The V gene lost 6 bases and the J gene lost 11 bases, with 17 bases spanning the gap. DNA of the CDR3: TGTGCCAGCAGCTGGGACAACCTTCTTGTTCAGTACTTC. Encoded protein: CASSWDNLLVQYF.

The V and J genes are TRBV4-1 and TRBJ2-7; D is uncertain. In germline, CDR1 is MGHRA, CDR2 YSYEKL. This CDR3 is 13 amino acids long. Trimming shortened V by 0 bases and J by 4 bases, and 7 bases separated the two germline ends. In nucleotides, the CDR3 is TGCGCCAGCAGCCAAGAACCCCGATACGAGCAGTACTTC. Translating it yields CASSQEPRYEQYF.

The chain links TRBV12-3 or TRBV12-4 to TRBJ2-1; 8 nucleotides agree with TRBD2. The CDR3 is 14 residues long. V was pared by 6 bases and J by 7 bases, with 8 bases of the junction left unmatched. The CDR3 reads CASRIIAGKNEQFF. The DNA of the CDR3 is TGTGCCAGCAGAATAATAGCGGGGAAGAATGAGCAGTTCTTC.

This chain connects TRBV5-5 to TRBJ2-7; 8 bases line up with TRBD2. The germline V gene has CDR1 SGHKS and CDR2 YYEKEE (reference sequence). After removal of 3 bases from V and 3 bases from J, the junction contained 8 bases not matched to a gene. This CDR3 region has 15 residues. This CDR3 is CASSSFSGEVYEQYF. The CDR3 nucleotides read TGTGCCAGCAGCTCCTTTAGCGGGGAGGTCTACGAGCAGTACTTC. Full variable domain (rest looked up from reference TRBV5-5 and TRBJ2-7): DAGVTQSPTHLIKTRGQQVTLRCSPISGHKSVSWYQQVLGQGPQFIFQYYEKEERGRGNFPDRFSARQFPNYSSELNVNALLLGDSALYLCASSSFSGEVYEQYFGPGTRLTVT.

This chain joins TRBV6-1 and TRBJ1-2; D uncertain. V lost 8 bases to trimming and J lost 8 bases, with 18 bases between them. Germline lookup yields CDR1 MNHNS and CDR2 SASEGT. CDR3 length: 13 residues. The CDR3 loop reads CASRPQSGWGYTF. The CDR3 DNA reads TGTGCCAGCCGTCCCCAGTCCGGGTGGGGCTACACCTTC.

This chain joins TRBV25-1 and TRBJ1-2; TRBD1 matches at 11 bases. Germline V gene lookup returns CDR1 MGHDK and CDR2 SYGVNS. The CDR3 runs 16 residues. Trimming cost V 3 bases and J 1 base; bases outside gene matches: 4. The CDR3 is CASSEDRGPINYGYTF. CDR3 DNA sequence: TGTGCCAGCAGTGAGGACAGGGGGCCCATTAACTATGGCTACACCTTC.

J is TRBJ1-5 and V is TRBV6-1; weak D call: TRBD1 (6 bases). This CDR3 is built from 15 residues. V was pared by 6 bases and J by 2 bases, with 14 bases between. Germline V gene sequence: CDR1 MNHNS, CDR2 SASEGT. CDR3 in amino acids: CASRTTGTGNQPQHF. Here the CDR3 DNA reads TGTGCCAGCAGAACTACAGGGACGGGCAATCAGCCCCAGCATTTT.

This clonotype was seen only a few times. This sequence joins TRBV20-1 and TRBJ2-3; D might be TRBD2 (5 bases). From germline, CDR1 is DFQATT and CDR2 SNEGSKA (reference sequence). Trimming shortened V by 3 bases and J by 0 bases, and 10 bases separated the two germline ends. The length of the CDR3 is 14 residues. The CDR3 nucleotides read TGCAGTGCTAGCGGGCGGGCTAGCACAGATACGCAGTATTTT. Its translation: CSASGRASTDTQYF.

The rearrangement uses TRBV29-1 and TRBJ1-2, with unresolved D. Germline V lookup: CDR1 SQVTM, CDR2 ANQGSEA. CDR3 size: 12 residues. Trimming took 3 bases from V and 4 from J, leaving 9 bases between them. DNA of the CDR3: TGCAGCGTTGAGAGGGTGGCCTATGGCTACACCTTC. Protein sequence: CSVERVAYGYTF. The full variable domain, with the rest looked up from reference TRBV29-1 and TRBJ1-2, is SAVISQKPSRDICQRGTSLTIQCQVDSQVTMMFWYRQQPGQSLTLIATANQGSEATYESGFVIDKFPISRPNLTFSTLTVSNMSPEDSSIYLCSVERVAYGYTFGSGTRLTVV.

This clonotype was seen at least ten times. The gene calls are TRBV7-9 and TRBJ2-7; D gene uncertain. The germline V and J ends were trimmed by 1 base and 5 bases, with 6 bases remaining between them. This CDR3 spans 12 amino acids. Germline CDR1 SEHNR, CDR2 FQNEAQ (reference sequence). The CDR3 nucleotides are TGTGCCAGCAGCTTAGTGCAGGACGAGCAGTACTTC. Protein: CASSLVQDEQYF.